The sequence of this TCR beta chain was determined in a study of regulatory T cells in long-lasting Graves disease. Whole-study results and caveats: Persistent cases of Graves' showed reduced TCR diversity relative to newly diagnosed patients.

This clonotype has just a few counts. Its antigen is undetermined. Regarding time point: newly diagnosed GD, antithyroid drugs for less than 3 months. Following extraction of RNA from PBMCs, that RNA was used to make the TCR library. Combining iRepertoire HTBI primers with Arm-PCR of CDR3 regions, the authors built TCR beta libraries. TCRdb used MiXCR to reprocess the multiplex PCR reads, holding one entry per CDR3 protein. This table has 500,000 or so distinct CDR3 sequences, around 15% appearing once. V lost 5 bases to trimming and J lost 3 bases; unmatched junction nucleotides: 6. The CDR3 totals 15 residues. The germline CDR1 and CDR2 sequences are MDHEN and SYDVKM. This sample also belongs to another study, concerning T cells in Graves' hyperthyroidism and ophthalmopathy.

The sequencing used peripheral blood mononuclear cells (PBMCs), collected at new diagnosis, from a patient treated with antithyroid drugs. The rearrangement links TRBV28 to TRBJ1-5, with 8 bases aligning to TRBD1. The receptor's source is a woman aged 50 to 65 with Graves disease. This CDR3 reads CASSQRTGPNQPQHF. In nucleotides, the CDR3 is TGTGCCAGCAGTCAACGGACAGGGCCCAATCAGCCCCAGCATTTT. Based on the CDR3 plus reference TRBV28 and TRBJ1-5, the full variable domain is DVKVTQSSRYLVKRTGEKVFLECVQDMDHENMFWYRQDPGLGLRLIYFSYDVKMKEKGDIPEGYSVSREKKERFSLILESASTNQTSMYLCASSQRTGPNQPQHFGDGTRLSIL.